This entry lists 20 T cell receptor beta chains sequenced from one sample in a study of blood T cell repertoires in COVID-19. TCRdb's table, derived via immunoSEQ multiplex PCR, lists solely in-frame clones and lacks some. Of 400,000 or so clones listed, 89% are singletons. The source material was peripheral blood. These TCRs come from a woman aged 35 to 49 with COVID-19, enrolled during active disease.

This clone was recorded only once. The chain carries TRBV5-6 and TRBJ2-7, with D unclear. The V gene lost 0 bases and the J gene lost 1 base, with 5 bases spanning the gap. In germline, CDR1 is SGHDT, CDR2 YYEEEE. The CDR3 has 13 residues. The CDR3 nucleotides are TGTGCCAGCAGCTTGGCTCCTTCCTACGAGCAGTACTTC. Translation gives CASSLAPSYEQYF.

The CDR3: CSVLRDTEKLFF. The CDR3, as DNA: TGCAGCGTCCTCCGGGACACCGAAAAACTGTTTTTT. The J gene is TRBJ1-4, the V gene TRBV29-1; tentative D call: TRBD1 (6 bases). This CDR3 has 12 amino acids. Germline loops: CDR1 SQVTM, CDR2 ANQGSEA. Trimming stripped 6 bases from V and 8 bases from J, with 13 bases between. The full variable domain, in which reference TRBV29-1 and TRBJ1-4 provide the parts outside the CDR3, is SAVISQKPSRDICQRGTSLTIQCQVDSQVTMMFWYRQQPGQSLTLIATANQGSEATYESGFVIDKFPISRPNLTFSTLTVSNMSPEDSSIYLCSVLRDTEKLFFGSGTQLSVL.

The chain joins TRBV2 to TRBJ1-2; the D is unclear. The V gene's germline CDR1 is SNHLY and CDR2 FYNNEI. The CDR3 totals 14 residues. V was shortened by 1 base and J by 5 bases, with 11 bases between the two germline ends. The CDR3 DNA is TGTGCCAGCAGTGAAGAACCTGCGAGGTATGGCTACACCTTC. It translates to CASSEEPARYGYTF.

The gene calls are TRBV27 and TRBJ1-5; weak D call: TRBD1 (6 bases). This CDR3 comprises 14 residues. The V end was cut by 6 bases, the J end by 7 bases, with 16 bases between. CDR1 MNHEY and CDR2 SMNVEV come from the germline V gene (reference sequence). The CDR3 region has the DNA TGTGCCAGCAGGTCTACAGGGTCAGGGCAGCCCCAGCATTTT. Its protein product is CASRSTGSGQPQHF.

The rearrangement uses TRBV30 and TRBJ1-1; no reliable D call. From germline, CDR1 is GTSNPN and CDR2 SVGIG (reference sequence). V dropped 1 base and J dropped 10 bases, with 10 bases sitting between them. This CDR3 is built from 11 residues. CDR3 coding DNA: TGTGCCTGGAGTGACCCTTCCGGAGCTTTCTTT. Residues: CAWSDPSGAFF.

This clone was counted between two and nine times. CDR3 nucleotides: TGTGCCAGCAGGTGGCACGAGCAGTACTTC. As protein: CASRWHEQYF. The V call is TRBV28, the J call TRBJ2-7; D is uncertain. The CDR3 has 10 amino acids. Germline V gives CDR1 MDHEN, CDR2 SYDVKM. V was clipped by 6 bases and J by 5 bases, with 5 bases between them. Full variable domain (outside the CDR3, taken from reference TRBV28 and TRBJ2-7): DVKVTQSSRYLVKRTGEKVFLECVQDMDHENMFWYRQDPGLGLRLIYFSYDVKMKEKGDIPEGYSVSREKKERFSLILESASTNQTSMYLCASRWHEQYFGPGTRLTVT.

The genes are TRBV4-3 and TRBJ1-1, with 8 bases aligning to TRBD1. Germline lookup yields CDR1 LGHNA and CDR2 YSLEER. Trimming at V came to 0 bases and at J to 6 bases, leaving 9 bases not matched to a gene. This CDR3 has 16 residues. The CDR3 DNA is TGCGCCAGCAGCCAAGATCCTCACAGGGGGTTCGCTGAAGCTTTCTTT. Amino acid sequence: CASSQDPHRGFAEAFF.

V usage is TRBV28 and J usage is TRBJ1-3, with D possibly being TRBD1 (5 bases). CDR3 length: 14 amino acids. CDR1 and CDR2 from the germline V gene are MDHEN and SYDVKM. Trimming took off 6 bases at V and 5 bases at J, with 14 bases between the two ends. CDR3 in amino acids: CASSYGRARNTIYF. CDR3 sequence (DNA): TGTGCCAGCAGCTATGGCAGGGCCCGAAACACCATATATTTT.

The V gene is TRBV28, the J gene TRBJ1-2; the match to TRBD1 covers 11 bases. Germline loops: CDR1 MDHEN, CDR2 SYDVKM. J gave up 3 bases and V 6 bases, and 9 bases lay outside the gene matches. The CDR3 length is 16 residues. In DNA form, the CDR3 reads TGTGCCAGCAGCCGAGGAGGACAGGGGGCGTACTATGGCTACACCTTC. Its protein is CASSRGGQGAYYGYTF.

V is TRBV19 and J is TRBJ1-1; a possible D gene is TRBD1 (5 bases). V shed 6 bases and J shed 4 bases, with 15 bases lying between them. Germline V gene data show CDR1 as LNHDA and CDR2 as SQIVND (reference sequence). This CDR3 spans 14 amino acids. CDR3 residues: CASSPRGVSTEAFF. In DNA form, the CDR3 reads TGTGCCAGTAGCCCCCGGGGGGTATCCACTGAAGCTTTCTTT.

This clone was detected only a few times. This chain connects TRBV27 to TRBJ2-1; 7 nucleotides match TRBD1. V dropped 4 bases and J dropped 7; count of bases not matched to a gene: 4. The CDR3 is made up of 13 amino acids. Germline CDR1 reads MNHEY; CDR2 reads SMNVEV (reference sequence). This CDR3 reads CASSWTGENEQFF. In nucleotides, the CDR3 is TGTGCCAGCAGTTGGACAGGTGAAAATGAGCAGTTCTTC.

The chain links TRBV28 to TRBJ1-2; D might be TRBD1 (6 bases). Germline CDR1 reads MDHEN; CDR2 reads SYDVKM. The CDR3 length is 13 residues. Trimming pared 3 bases from V and 6 bases from J, leaving 11 bases between. The CDR3 protein is CASSFVGTNGYTF. Written as DNA, the CDR3 is TGTGCCAGCAGTTTCGTCGGGACAAATGGCTACACCTTC.

V is TRBV18 and J is TRBJ2-3; 10 bases are a match to TRBD1. The CDR3 sequence is 18 residues long. CDR1 and CDR2 (germline): KGHSH, LQKENI. After removal of 6 bases from V and 1 base from J, the junction contained 13 bases not matched to a gene. In DNA, the CDR3 is TGTGCCAGCTCGGCACTAGGGACAGGGGCCGCGGGCACAGATACGCAGTATTTT. It is translated as CASSALGTGAAGTDTQYF.

In this sample, this clone turned up a few times. This chain uses TRBV3-1 (or the pseudogene TRBV3-2) with TRBJ1-5; 10 nucleotides match TRBD1. This CDR3 contains 16 residues. Germline V gives CDR1 LGHDT, CDR2 YNNKEL (reference sequence). Losses at the gene ends were 1 base for V and 1 base for J; bases not matched to a gene: 1. CDR3 in amino acids: CASSQGTGGSNQPQHF. CDR3 DNA: TGTGCCAGCAGCCAAGGGACAGGGGGAAGCAATCAGCCCCAGCATTTT.

This sequence joins TRBV10-3 and TRBJ1-3; unclear D gene. Looked up from germline, CDR1 is ENHRY and CDR2 is SYGVKD. Trimming stripped 3 bases from V and 0 bases from J, with 9 bases between. The CDR3 totals 15 residues. CDR3 protein: CAISDSTNSGNTIYF. In DNA, the CDR3 is TGTGCCATCAGTGACTCAACAAACTCTGGAAACACCATATATTTT.

V and J are TRBV28 and TRBJ2-5; a weak D match, TRBD1 (6 bases). The germline gives CDR1 MDHEN, CDR2 SYDVKM. CDR3 length: 14 amino acids. Trimming took off 5 bases at V and 4 bases at J, with 14 bases between the two ends. The CDR3 spells CASSLTGTGETQYF. The CDR3, as DNA: TGTGCCAGCAGTCTAACAGGGACCGGAGAGACCCAGTACTTC. The whole variable domain, filled in from reference TRBV28 and TRBJ2-5, reads DVKVTQSSRYLVKRTGEKVFLECVQDMDHENMFWYRQDPGLGLRLIYFSYDVKMKEKGDIPEGYSVSREKKERFSLILESASTNQTSMYLCASSLTGTGETQYFGPGTRLLVL.

This clone showed up just once. The chain links TRBV4-3 to TRBJ2-7; TRBD1 matches 8 bases. The CDR3 runs to 15 residues. V lost 4 bases, J lost 3 bases, and 8 bases stayed unmatched. From germline, CDR1 is LGHNA and CDR2 YSLEER. CDR3 DNA sequence: TGCGCCAGCAGCCTCCACTCCGACAGGGGCTACGAGCAGTACTTC. Translating it yields CASSLHSDRGYEQYF.

A single count supports this clone. This sequence joins TRBV11-2 and TRBJ1-4; D is perhaps TRBD1 (6 bases). CDR3 size: 16 residues. V was shortened by 1 base and J by 5 bases, with 14 bases between the two germline ends. CDR1 is SGHAT and CDR2 is FQNNGV in the germline V gene. The CDR3: CASSLGTRGKNEKLFF. The CDR3 nucleotides read TGTGCCAGCAGCTTAGGCACGAGGGGGAAGAATGAAAAACTGTTTTTT.

This clone is a singleton in its sample. The chain joins TRBV19 to TRBJ2-2; tentatively, D is TRBD1 (6 bases). The CDR3 loop spans 17 amino acids. Trimming removed 1 base from V and 0 bases from J, with 12 bases in between. Germline loops: CDR1 LNHDA, CDR2 SQIVND (reference sequence). The CDR3 is CASSIAHRVANTGELFF. CDR3 DNA: TGTGCCAGTAGTATAGCCCACAGGGTAGCGAACACCGGGGAGCTGTTTTTT.

Comments on this clone: The germline gene is not matched at one end of the junction; a read error may be the cause. The chain links TRBV18 to TRBJ1-2, with D possibly being TRBD1 (6 bases). The germline V gene has CDR1 KGHSH and CDR2 LQKENI. The CDR3 loop spans 14 amino acids. Here the CDR3 reads CASSPPRIRQALTF. For the CDR3, the DNA is TGTGCCAGCTCACCCCCCCGGATTCGACAGGCGCTAACGTTC.